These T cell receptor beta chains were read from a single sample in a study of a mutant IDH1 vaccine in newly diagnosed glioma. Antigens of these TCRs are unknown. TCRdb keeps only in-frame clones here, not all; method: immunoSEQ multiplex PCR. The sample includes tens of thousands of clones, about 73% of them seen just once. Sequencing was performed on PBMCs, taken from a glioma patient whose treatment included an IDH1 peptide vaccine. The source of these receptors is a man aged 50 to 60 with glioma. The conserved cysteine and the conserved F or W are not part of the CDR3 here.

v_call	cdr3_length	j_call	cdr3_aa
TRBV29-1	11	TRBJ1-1	SAYSGERTEAF
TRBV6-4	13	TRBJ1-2	ASSDSGTGGRGYT
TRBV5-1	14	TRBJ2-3	ASSLEGGLGRDTQY
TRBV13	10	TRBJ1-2	ASSLTADGYT
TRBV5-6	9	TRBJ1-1	ASSLMGKAF
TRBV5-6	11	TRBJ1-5	ASTHRALEPQH
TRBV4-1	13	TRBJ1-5	ASSQGDSGDQPQH
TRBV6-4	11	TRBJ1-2	ASRAGFEDGYT
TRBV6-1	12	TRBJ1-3	ASSPDFSGNTIY
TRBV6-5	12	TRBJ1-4	ASSYSYEGEKLF
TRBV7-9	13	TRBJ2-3	ASSLSGGPGDTQY
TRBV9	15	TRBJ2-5	ASSVQPTAKGQETQY
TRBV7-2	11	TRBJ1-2	ASSLQQAFGYT
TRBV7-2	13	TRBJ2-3	ASSWTRTSTDTQY
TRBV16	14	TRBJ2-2	ASSLRTAANTGELF